A selection of T cell receptor beta chains follows, all from one sample in a study of long-term antiretroviral therapy in people with HIV. Sequencing was performed with immunoSEQ multiplex PCR; in TCRdb, only in-frame clones are kept and a portion is missing. The sample shows more than 15,000 clones, approximately 94% of them seen only once. The source material was unsorted PBMCs, sampled 6 to 6.5 years after starting antiretroviral therapy. These receptors came from a woman between 45 and 60 years old with HIV. Both conserved end residues are part of each CDR3. Each record gives: V gene, J gene, CDR3 protein.

TRBV10-3,TRBJ2-7,CAISGSSGSYEQYF
TRBV7-3,TRBJ1-2,CASSDPWTGDYGYTF
TRBV6-5,TRBJ1-2,CASSYSLGGHDGYTF
TRBV7-8,TRBJ2-3,CASSPRTSLEFTDTQYF
TRBV18,TRBJ2-2,CASSPGTSASTGELFF
TRBV18,TRBJ1-3,CASSPLGDPGRLFGNTIYF
TRBV9,TRBJ1-2,CASRPGTALGDYTF
TRBV9,TRBJ2-3,CASSAQSTDTQYF
TRBV2,TRBJ2-7,CASSDLGWRQEQYF
TRBV6-6,TRBJ2-7,CASSYSGLDYEQYF
TRBV21-1,TRBJ2-3,CASSKDPGPYTDTQYF
TRBV10-3,TRBJ2-5,CAISDTGEETQYF
TRBV29-1,TRBJ2-1,CSVGRLGPLSRYNEQFF
TRBV4-1,TRBJ2-1,CASSGMRNEQFF
TRBV25-1,TRBJ1-2,CASSEWGVTNYGYTF
TRBV28,TRBJ2-3,CASSPLAGGGDTQYF
TRBV27,TRBJ2-1,CASSLSGFKYDEQFF
TRBV18,TRBJ1-2,CASSPSTGGSYGYTF
TRBV19,TRBJ2-3,CASKGGDNTDTQYF
TRBV6-1,TRBJ2-7,CASSEFETAYEQYF
TRBV28,TRBJ1-1,CASSLPGGTEAFF
TRBV28,TRBJ1-5,CASSRQQGQGRPQHF
TRBV28,TRBJ2-5,CASSLGGQETQYF
TRBV7-2,TRBJ2-7,CASSSDVSYEQYF
TRBV10-3,TRBJ1-2,CAISEISRGAHYGYTF
TRBV7-2,TRBJ2-1,CASSLGGGGYNEQFF
TRBV11-1,TRBJ2-7,CASSPGTSGPYEQYF
TRBV9,TRBJ2-7,CASSGSRTGGGEQYF
TRBV27,TRBJ2-3,CASTGQNTDTQYF
TRBV5-1,TRBJ1-4,CASSLHPTDEKLFF
TRBV5-1,TRBJ2-1,CASSLESGRIGNEQFF
TRBV5-1,TRBJ2-5,CASSLAGTRGETQYF
TRBV10-3,TRBJ2-3,CAISVGGTDTQYF
TRBV11-2,TRBJ2-1,CASSRTTSASYNEQFF
TRBV7-2,TRBJ2-3,CASSLESGRYTDTQYF
TRBV28,TRBJ2-3,CASTSGGRGDTQYF
TRBV5-4,TRBJ2-1,CASSSDNEQFF
TRBV6-1,TRBJ2-1,CASSELGESYNEQFF